These 25 T cell receptor beta chains share one sample of origin, sequenced in a study of T cell responses to AZD1222 COVID-19 vaccine. Using immunoSEQ multiplex PCR, the repertoire was profiled, and TCRdb retains in-frame clones only, with some absent. The table includes some 50,000 clones, 89% detected once. The sequencing here drew on peripheral blood, taken 28 days after the second AZD1222 dose. These receptors were taken from an adult who received the AZD1222 COVID-19 vaccine.

Written as DNA, the CDR3 is TGTGCCAGCAGCGCAGAACCCGGAGTCACCTACAATGAGCAGTTCTTC. Translation gives CASSAEPGVTYNEQFF. The chain links TRBV11-3 to TRBJ2-1; D uncertain. The V end lost 5 bases, the J end lost 2 bases, and 16 bases lay between the germline ends. Germline CDR1 reads SGHNT; CDR2 reads YENEEA. The CDR3 runs 16 residues.

The sample holds one count of this clone. The chain is built from TRBV4-1 and TRBJ1-3, with D maybe TRBD1 (6 bases). The CDR3 has 16 residues. Germline V gene data show CDR1 as MGHRA and CDR2 as YSYEKL. Trimming pared 2 bases from V and 4 bases from J, leaving 15 bases between. DNA for the CDR3: TGCGCCAGCAGCCAACCAGTCGGACAGCCGGGAAACACCATATATTTT. Its protein is CASSQPVGQPGNTIYF.

The J gene is TRBJ1-1, the V gene TRBV15; TRBD1 matches 7 bases. V dropped 0 bases and J dropped 7; count of bases not matched to a gene: 5. Germline V gene sequence: CDR1 LNHNV, CDR2 YYDKDF (reference sequence). This CDR3 contains 14 residues. Here the CDR3 reads CATSRDRTGIEAFF. For the CDR3, the DNA is TGTGCCACCAGCAGAGACCGGACAGGCATTGAAGCTTTCTTT.

This clone has a single count. The chain uses TRBV28 and TRBJ1-3; D gene uncertain. The V gene lost 2 bases and the J gene lost 0 bases, with 14 bases spanning the gap. Per germline, CDR1 MDHEN and CDR2 SYDVKM. This CDR3 contains 17 residues. CDR3 DNA: TGTGCCAGCAGTTTAACGGAGGGCACAAACTCTGGAAACACCATATATTTT. Its translation is CASSLTEGTNSGNTIYF. The full variable domain, in which reference TRBV28 and TRBJ1-3 provide the parts outside the CDR3, is DVKVTQSSRYLVKRTGEKVFLECVQDMDHENMFWYRQDPGLGLRLIYFSYDVKMKEKGDIPEGYSVSREKKERFSLILESASTNQTSMYLCASSLTEGTNSGNTIYFGEGSWLTVV.

The chain has TRBV27 and TRBJ1-1, with 9 bases matching TRBD1. V lost 7 bases to trimming and J lost 1 base; unmatched junction nucleotides: 1. The germline V gene encodes CDR1 MNHEY and CDR2 SMNVEV (reference sequence). This CDR3 has 13 residues. The CDR3 region has the DNA TGTGCCAGCACGGGACAGGGGAACACTGAAGCTTTCTTT. It specifies CASTGQGNTEAFF.

This chain joins TRBV7-9 and TRBJ2-7; possibly TRBD2 for D (6 bases). V was trimmed by 1 base and J by 6 bases, leaving 10 bases between them. The V gene's germline CDR1 is SEHNR and CDR2 FQNEAQ (reference sequence). There are 13 residues in the CDR3. The CDR3 DNA reads as TGTGCCAGCAGCTTAGGATTCGGGAGCGAGCAGTACTTC. Amino acid sequence: CASSLGFGSEQYF. Drawing the rest from reference TRBV7-9 and TRBJ2-7, the complete variable domain is DTGVSQNPRHKITKRGQNVTFRCDPISEHNRLYWYRQTLGQGPEFLTYFQNEAQLEKSRLLSDRFSAERPKGSFSTLEIQRTEQGDSAMYLCASSLGFGSEQYFGPGTRLTVT.

The chain joins TRBV9 to TRBJ1-6, with 7 positions matching TRBD1. In germline, CDR1 is SGDLS, CDR2 YYNGEE. CDR3 length: 14 amino acids. V was pared by 3 bases and J by 10 bases, with 7 bases of the junction left unmatched. This chain's CDR3 is CASSDAKGGSPLHF. In DNA form, the CDR3 reads TGTGCCAGCAGCGATGCAAAAGGGGGCTCACCCCTCCACTTT.

V is TRBV19 and J is TRBJ1-1; D perhaps matches TRBD1 (6 bases). Germline V lookup: CDR1 LNHDA, CDR2 SQIVND (reference sequence). The CDR3 is made up of 14 amino acids. V lost 5 bases and J lost 0, with 10 bases in between. The CDR3 loop reads CASSVDRLNTEAFF. DNA of the CDR3: TGTGCCAGTAGTGTCGACAGGTTGAACACTGAAGCTTTCTTT.

The V call is TRBV5-1, the J call TRBJ2-2; D not resolved. CDR1 SGHRS and CDR2 YFSETQ come from the germline V gene. The CDR3 contains 12 residues. Trimming took off 0 bases at V and 6 bases at J, with 3 bases between the two ends. CDR3 in DNA: TGCGCCAGCAGCTTGGTGGCCGGGGAGCTGTTTTTT. Its protein product is CASSLVAGELFF.

V gene TRBV28 combines with J gene TRBJ1-5; perhaps TRBD1 as D (5 bases). Trimming took 8 bases from V and 5 from J, leaving 22 bases between them. Germline values: CDR1 MDHEN, CDR2 SYDVKM. This CDR3 contains 16 residues. The chain's CDR3 is CASSFQGRGGDQPQHF. The CDR3 DNA is TGTGCCAGCTCTTTTCAGGGCCGCGGGGGGGATCAGCCCCAGCATTTT. Full variable domain (outside the CDR3, taken from reference TRBV28 and TRBJ1-5): DVKVTQSSRYLVKRTGEKVFLECVQDMDHENMFWYRQDPGLGLRLIYFSYDVKMKEKGDIPEGYSVSREKKERFSLILESASTNQTSMYLCASSFQGRGGDQPQHFGDGTRLSIL.

The J gene is TRBJ1-5, the V gene TRBV12-3 or TRBV12-4; D is unresolved. The CDR3 runs to 12 residues. The V end lost 3 bases, the J end lost 7 bases, and 7 bases lay between the germline ends. CDR3 DNA: TGTGCCAGCAGTTTTCCCTTGCAGCCCCAGCATTTT. Translated, it gives CASSFPLQPQHF.

The genes are TRBV6-1 and TRBJ2-5; D is uncertain. The CDR3 runs 17 residues. V was clipped by 0 bases and J by 2 bases, with 16 bases between them. Germline loops: CDR1 MNHNS, CDR2 SASEGT. The CDR3, as DNA: TGTGCCAGCAGTGAAGCCGTCCGTGGTGCCAGACAAGAGACCCAGTACTTC. Amino acid sequence: CASSEAVRGARQETQYF.

This clone was seen more than once but under ten times. The rearrangement uses TRBV6-5 and TRBJ1-3; D gene ambiguous. Germline CDR1 is MNHEY and CDR2 is SVGAGI. This CDR3 has 14 residues. V was trimmed by 0 bases and J by 0 bases, leaving 3 bases between them. Written as DNA, the CDR3 is TGTGCCAGCAGTTACTCAGTCTCTGGAAACACCATATATTTT. It encodes CASSYSVSGNTIYF.

The V and J genes are TRBV4-1 and TRBJ2-7; D gene ambiguous. Trimming took off 0 bases at V and 0 bases at J, with 9 bases between the two ends. The CDR3 covers 15 residues. Germline loops: CDR1 MGHRA, CDR2 YSYEKL. The CDR3 bases are TGCGCCAGCAGCCAAGAAGTCCGGGCCTCCTACGAGCAGTACTTC. It translates to CASSQEVRASYEQYF.

This chain connects TRBV6-6 to TRBJ2-5, with 7 bases lining up with TRBD2. Unmatched junction bases numbered 10, after V lost 5 bases and J lost 7 bases. The CDR3 has 14 residues. Germline CDR1 MNHNY, CDR2 SVGAGI (reference sequence). The CDR3 DNA reads as TGTGCCAGCAGTGAGCGGGACCTGACCGGGACCCAGTACTTC. Encoded protein: CASSERDLTGTQYF.

The gene calls are TRBV10-2 and TRBJ2-7; tentatively, D is TRBD1 (6 bases). V lost 4 bases to trimming and J lost 3 bases, with 13 bases between them. This CDR3 spans 14 amino acids. The germline V gene encodes CDR1 WSHSY and CDR2 SAAADI. The CDR3 reads CASSAGQGLYEQYF. Written as DNA, the CDR3 is TGCGCCAGCAGTGCCGGCCAGGGGCTCTACGAGCAGTACTTC.

This clone appeared once. This rearrangement joins TRBV7-7 to TRBJ2-1; 10 positions agree with TRBD2. Germline V lookup: CDR1 SSHAT, CDR2 FNYEAQ (reference sequence). CDR3 length: 15 amino acids. Unmatched junction bases numbered 7, after V lost 2 bases and J lost 9 bases. CDR3 in amino acids: CASSLSTSGTREQFF. The DNA for the CDR3 is TGTGCCAGCAGCTTAAGTACTAGCGGGACACGTGAGCAGTTCTTC.

The count of this clone is one. J is TRBJ2-1 and V is TRBV10-3, with D tentatively TRBD2 (5 bases). The germline V and J ends were trimmed by 0 bases and 10 bases, with 19 bases remaining between them. CDR3 size: 16 residues. Germline CDR1 and CDR2: ENHRY and SYGVKD. The chain's CDR3 is CAISESITRAGEEQFF. For the CDR3, the DNA is TGTGCCATCAGTGAGTCAATAACAAGGGCTGGGGAGGAGCAGTTCTTC.

V usage is TRBV9 and J usage is TRBJ2-2, with D possibly TRBD1 on 6 matching bases. The V gene's germline CDR1 is SGDLS and CDR2 YYNGEE. This CDR3 has 14 residues. Trimming removed 0 bases at V and 6 bases at J, with 9 bases between. CDR3 in DNA: TGTGCCAGCAGCGTAGTAGGGGGTGCCGGGGAGCTGTTTTTT. Residues: CASSVVGGAGELFF.

This clone occurred once. The chain links TRBV14 to TRBJ2-5; the match to TRBD1 covers 8 bases. V trimming: 4 bases; J trimming: 5 bases; junction bases outside the gene matches: 6. The CDR3 contains 14 residues. Germline V gives CDR1 SGHDN, CDR2 FVKESK. The CDR3 sequence is CASSRDRGRETQYF. The CDR3 DNA reads TGTGCCAGCAGCCGAGACAGGGGCCGGGAGACCCAGTACTTC.

The chain joins TRBV7-8 to TRBJ2-1; possible D gene TRBD1, 6 bases. This CDR3 spans 16 amino acids. Germline values: CDR1 SGHVS, CDR2 FQNEAQ. Trimming took 2 bases from V and 9 from J, leaving 20 bases between them. The CDR3 region is CASSLSRILKGGEQFF. The CDR3 region has the DNA TGTGCCAGCAGCTTAAGTAGGATCCTAAAAGGGGGTGAGCAGTTCTTC.

The chain combines TRBV2 with TRBJ1-4, with D possibly being TRBD1 (6 bases). The CDR3 spans 13 residues. V lost 8 bases, J lost 8 bases, and 15 bases lay in between. Germline V gene lookup returns CDR1 SNHLY and CDR2 FYNNEI. Here the CDR3 reads CASRGGDWEKLFF. The CDR3 DNA is TGTGCCAGCCGCGGGGGCGACTGGGAAAAACTGTTTTTT.

V is TRBV2 and J is TRBJ1-5; D gene ambiguous. The length of the CDR3 is 14 residues. The germline gives CDR1 SNHLY, CDR2 FYNNEI. V was pared by 4 bases and J by 4 bases, with 11 bases between. CDR3 DNA: TGTGCCAGCAGTGGGGGATTGATTAATCAGCCCCAGCATTTT. Translation: CASSGGLINQPQHF.

The CDR3 reads CASSLDTSGTYNEQFF. Written as DNA, the CDR3 is TGTGCCAGCAGCTTAGATACTAGCGGAACCTACAATGAGCAGTTCTTC. V gene TRBV7-9 combines with J gene TRBJ2-1; 8 bases are shared with TRBD2. V gave up 1 base and J gave up 2 bases; unmatched junction bases: 4. CDR3 length: 16 residues. CDR1 is SEHNR and CDR2 is FQNEAQ in the germline V gene (reference sequence).

The V gene is TRBV5-5, the J gene TRBJ2-7; D might be TRBD1 (6 bases). V lost 4 bases to trimming and J lost 3 bases, with 14 bases between them. The CDR3 is 14 amino acids. In germline, CDR1 is SGHKS, CDR2 YYEKEE (reference sequence). The chain's CDR3 is CASSGTGRIYEQYF. The CDR3 DNA is TGTGCCAGCAGCGGTACAGGGCGAATCTACGAGCAGTACTTC.